This TCR beta chain was captured by sequencing in a study of CD8 T cells in ankylosing spondylitis. Study-wide points: Reportedly, significant enrichment of disease-linked clones occurred in matched ankylosing spondylitis synovial fluid. A motif in TCR beta, a set of eight highly homologous variants, appeared characteristic of ankylosing spondylitis blood. Peripheral blood held disease-linked clones only at relatively low frequency, and these were CD8+.

This clonotype was counted many times. Its antigen is undetermined. Trimming removed 7 bases from V and 5 bases from J; junction bases left unmatched: 4. The CDR3 runs to 14 residues. Germline V gene lookup returns CDR1 ENHRY and CDR2 SYGVKD. Quantitative 5'-RACE with molecular barcodes produced the TCR beta libraries. Each CDR3 protein is one row after TCRdb ran MiXCR on the 5' RACE reads. The sample includes fewer than 550,000 distinct CDR3 sequences, 5.3% of them seen just once. The chain recombines TRBV10-3 with TRBJ2-1; the match to TRBD2 covers 11 bases. The sequence derives from a male donor with ankylosing spondylitis. The sequenced sample consisted of blood, either unsorted or a sorted T cell fraction (not recorded which). Written as DNA, the CDR3 is TGTGCCATCAAAGGACTAGCGGGTGACAATGAGCAGTTCTTC. Amino acids: CAIKGLAGDNEQFF.